This T cell receptor beta chain was captured by sequencing in a study of T cell responses to AZD1222 COVID-19 vaccine. General study findings and limits: Spike-specific TCR breadth rose after two AZD1222 doses, and depth rose as well.

Comments on this clone: Its antigen is not identified.

TCRdb's table, derived via immunoSEQ multiplex PCR, lists solely in-frame clones and lacks some. The data contain approximately 120,000 clones, roughly 90% of them singletons. The input for sequencing was peripheral blood, taken on day 0 of AZD1222 vaccination. This receptor was obtained from an adult in good health.

Here the CDR3 reads CASGLYPRDGYNEQFF. CDR3 sequence (DNA): TGTGCTAGTGGTTTGTACCCAAGGGACGGCTACAATGAGCAGTTCTTC. The chain couples TRBV12-5 to TRBJ2-1; either TRBD1 or TRBD2 may supply D (5 bases each). The germline CDR1 and CDR2 sequences are LGHNT and FRNRAP. With 2 bases removed from V and 3 bases from J, the gap between germline ends came to 14 bases. This CDR3 contains 16 residues.